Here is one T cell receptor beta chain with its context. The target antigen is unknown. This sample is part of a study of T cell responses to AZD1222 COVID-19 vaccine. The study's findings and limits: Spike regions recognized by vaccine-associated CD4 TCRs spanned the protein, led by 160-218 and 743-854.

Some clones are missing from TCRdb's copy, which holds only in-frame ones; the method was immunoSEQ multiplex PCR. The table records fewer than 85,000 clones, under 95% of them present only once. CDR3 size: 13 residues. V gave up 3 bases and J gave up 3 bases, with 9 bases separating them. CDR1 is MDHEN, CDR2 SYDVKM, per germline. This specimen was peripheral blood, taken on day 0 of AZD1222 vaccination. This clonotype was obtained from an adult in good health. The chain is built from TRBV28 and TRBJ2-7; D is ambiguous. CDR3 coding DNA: TGTGCCAGCAGTTTGACCCCTAGCTACGAGCAGTACTTC. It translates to CASSLTPSYEQYF.